Listed here are 23 T cell receptor beta chains from one sample, sequenced in a study of radiotherapy plus CTLA-4 blockade in lung cancer. The data were produced by immunoSEQ multiplex PCR, yet TCRdb's version contains in-frame clones alone and is incomplete. The sample consists of around 90,000 clones, about four fifths of them appearing once. The starting material was peripheral blood, obtained from a patient treated with radiotherapy plus ipilimumab. The receptors shown here come from a human donor with non-small cell lung cancer who had stable disease on radiotherapy plus ipilimumab.

The rearrangement uses TRBV29-1 and TRBJ1-2; TRBD1 aligns across 8 bases. The CDR3 length is 16 residues. V lost 0 bases and J lost 3; bases outside the gene matches: 9. Per the germline V gene, CDR1 is SQVTM and CDR2 is ANQGSEA. The CDR3 sequence: CSVEDINRDRYYGYTF. DNA of the CDR3: TGCAGCGTTGAAGACATAAACCGGGACAGGTACTATGGCTACACCTTC.

V usage is TRBV7-9 and J usage is TRBJ2-5; D may be TRBD2 (5 bases). The CDR3 runs to 13 residues. V lost 7 bases, J lost 2 bases, and 11 bases lay in between. Germline CDR1 and CDR2: SEHNR and FQNEAQ (reference sequence). The CDR3 region is CASTSSSQETQYF. CDR3 coding DNA: TGTGCCAGCACCTCTAGCTCACAAGAGACCCAGTACTTC.

The chain couples TRBV6-1 to TRBJ1-5; D not resolved. Germline loops: CDR1 MNHNS, CDR2 SASEGT. The CDR3 is 14 residues long. With 7 bases removed from V and 0 bases from J, the gap between germline ends came to 10 bases. The CDR3 reads CASNGPVSNQPQHF. In DNA form, the CDR3 reads TGTGCCAGCAACGGTCCAGTTAGCAATCAGCCCCAGCATTTT.

This chain joins TRBV2 and TRBJ2-3, with D unclear. The V and J ends lost 3 bases and 0 bases respectively, with 13 bases between them. Germline lookup yields CDR1 SNHLY and CDR2 FYNNEI. The length of the CDR3 is 16 residues. CDR3 residues: CASSDRVRTSTDTQYF. For the CDR3, the DNA is TGTGCCAGCAGTGATAGGGTCAGAACTAGCACAGATACGCAGTATTTT. The entire variable domain, with the rest obtained from reference TRBV2 and TRBJ2-3, is as follows: EPEVTQTPSHQVTQMGQEVILRCVPISNHLYFYWYRQILGQKVEFLVSFYNNEISEKSEIFDDQFSVERPDGSNFTLKIRSTKLEDSAMYFCASSDRVRTSTDTQYFGPGTRLTVL.

The CDR3 reads CASSFSGGVNTEAFF. DNA of the CDR3: TGTGCCAGCAGTTTCTCCGGGGGGGTGAACACTGAAGCTTTCTTT. J is TRBJ1-1 and V is TRBV28; TRBD1 is a possible D gene (5 bases). Germline V gene lookup returns CDR1 MDHEN and CDR2 SYDVKM. The germline V and J ends were trimmed by 3 bases and 0 bases, with 11 bases remaining between them. The CDR3 has 15 residues. Using reference TRBV28 and TRBJ1-1 for the parts outside the CDR3, the full variable domain is DVKVTQSSRYLVKRTGEKVFLECVQDMDHENMFWYRQDPGLGLRLIYFSYDVKMKEKGDIPEGYSVSREKKERFSLILESASTNQTSMYLCASSFSGGVNTEAFFGQGTRLTVV.

This clone was seen once. The chain combines TRBV25-1 with TRBJ1-4; D may be TRBD1 (6 bases). From germline, CDR1 is MGHDK and CDR2 SYGVNS. This CDR3 is built from 16 residues. Trimming shortened V by 5 bases and J by 8 bases, and 21 bases separated the two germline ends. The CDR3 DNA reads as TGTGCCAGCAGTTTTACCGGGACACCCTTAGGGGAAAAACTGTTTTTT. It is translated as CASSFTGTPLGEKLFF.

The rearrangement joins TRBV4-1 to TRBJ1-5; D call uncertain. The CDR3 consists of 16 residues. Per the germline V gene, CDR1 is MGHRA and CDR2 is YSYEKL. The V end lost 1 base, the J end lost 0 bases, and 10 bases lay between the germline ends. The CDR3 DNA is TGCGCCAGCAGCCAAGGTGGAGCATATAGCAATCAGCCCCAGCATTTT. It is translated as CASSQGGAYSNQPQHF.

The rearrangement joins TRBV7-9 to TRBJ1-1; D gene ambiguous. Deletions cut 5 bases from V and 3 bases from J, with 16 bases between. The length of the CDR3 is 15 residues. Germline CDR1 is SEHNR and CDR2 is FQNEAQ (reference sequence). The CDR3 here is CASSPGKGLYTEAFF. DNA of the CDR3: TGTGCCAGCAGCCCCGGGAAGGGTCTCTACACTGAAGCTTTCTTT. The entire variable domain, with the rest obtained from reference TRBV7-9 and TRBJ1-1, is as follows: DTGVSQNPRHKITKRGQNVTFRCDPISEHNRLYWYRQTLGQGPEFLTYFQNEAQLEKSRLLSDRFSAERPKGSFSTLEIQRTEQGDSAMYLCASSPGKGLYTEAFFGQGTRLTVV.

The chain couples TRBV11-2 to TRBJ1-2; D gene ambiguous. The CDR3 consists of 14 residues. CDR1 is SGHAT, CDR2 FQNNGV, per germline. V was shortened by 5 bases and J by 2 bases, with 12 bases between the two germline ends. CDR3 amino acids: CASSQTPFNYGYTF. CDR3 DNA sequence: TGTGCCAGCAGCCAGACGCCTTTCAACTATGGCTACACCTTC.

The CDR3 protein is CASSLGQGIYEQYF. CDR3 sequence (DNA): TGCGCCAGCAGCTTGGGACAGGGGATCTACGAGCAGTACTTC. The chain is built from TRBV5-1 and TRBJ2-7; TRBD1 matches at 8 bases. This CDR3 comprises 14 residues. Germline CDR1 and CDR2: SGHRS and YFSETQ. V shed 0 bases and J 3 bases; nucleotides not matched to a gene: 2.

The CDR3 region is CSGTQGFDTQYF. In DNA, the CDR3 is TGCAGCGGAACACAGGGGTTCGATACGCAGTATTTT. The chain employs TRBV29-1 and TRBJ2-3; 7 nucleotides align to TRBD1. The CDR3 has 12 amino acids. The junction had 7 bases not matched to a gene; V was cut back by 7 bases and J by 6 bases. Germline CDR1 SQVTM, CDR2 ANQGSEA.

This chain links TRBV13 with TRBJ2-4; 8 positions agree with TRBD1. Germline CDR1 reads PRHDT; CDR2 reads FYEKMQ (reference sequence). This CDR3 has 15 residues. V was clipped by 5 bases and J by 11 bases; unmatched bases: 14. The CDR3 DNA sequence: TGTGCCAGCAGCCCATCTCTGGACAGGGAGCCACTTCAGTACTTC. Its translation: CASSPSLDREPLQYF. Together with reference TRBV13 and TRBJ2-4, the CDR3 gives the full variable domain: AAGVIQSPRHLIKEKRETATLKCYPIPRHDTVYWYQQGPGQDPQFLISFYEKMQSDKGSIPDRFSAQQFSDYHSELNMSSLELGDSALYFCASSPSLDREPLQYFGAGTRLSVL.

The rearrangement joins TRBV28 to TRBJ2-3, with TRBD2 matching 8 bases. V was pared by 5 bases and J by 3 bases, with 4 bases of the junction left unmatched. CDR1 and CDR2 from the germline V gene are MDHEN and SYDVKM. The CDR3 runs to 14 residues. This CDR3 reads CASSHGGVTDTQYF. CDR3 bases: TGTGCCAGCAGTCACGGGGGGGTAACAGATACGCAGTATTTT.

V gene TRBV5-6 combines with J gene TRBJ2-4; D possibly corresponds to TRBD2 (5 bases). V was shortened by 2 bases and J by 0 bases, with 12 bases between the two germline ends. This CDR3 spans 16 amino acids. Germline CDR1 reads SGHDT; CDR2 reads YYEEEE. This CDR3 is CASSFGGPLAKNIQYF. Written as DNA, the CDR3 is TGTGCCAGCAGCTTCGGAGGTCCTCTAGCCAAAAACATTCAGTACTTC.

The gene calls are TRBV19 and TRBJ2-3; D gene unclear. V lost 8 bases and J 4 bases, leaving 13 bases between the germline ends. This CDR3 spans 13 amino acids. Germline V gene lookup returns CDR1 LNHDA and CDR2 SQIVND (reference sequence). The CDR3 sequence is CASSPGLSDTQYF. The CDR3 nucleotides are TGTGCCAGTTCCCCCGGTCTGTCAGATACGCAGTATTTT.

The chain employs TRBV7-8 and TRBJ1-1; a possible D gene is TRBD1 (5 bases). The CDR3 sequence is 13 residues long. Germline loops: CDR1 SGHVS, CDR2 FQNEAQ. V lost 5 bases, J lost 0 bases, and 7 bases lay in between. The CDR3 DNA is TGTGCCAGCAGCAGGGGATTGAACACTGAAGCTTTCTTT. It translates to CASSRGLNTEAFF.

The chain carries TRBV7-8 and TRBJ1-5, with a possible D match to TRBD1 (6 bases). Trimming removed 2 bases from V and 2 bases from J, with 13 bases in between. Germline CDR1 reads SGHVS; CDR2 reads FQNEAQ. The CDR3 is 16 residues long. In nucleotides, the CDR3 is TGTGCCAGCAGCTTATCGCCTTACAGGGGCAATCAGCCCCAGCATTTT. Protein product: CASSLSPYRGNQPQHF.

The chain recombines TRBV9 with TRBJ1-1, with 7 positions matching TRBD1. CDR3 length: 15 residues. Germline V lookup: CDR1 SGDLS, CDR2 YYNGEE. Unmatched junction bases numbered 8, after V lost 3 bases and J lost 3 bases. The CDR3 sequence: CASSGYRGVDTEAFF. For the CDR3, the DNA is TGTGCCAGCAGCGGATACAGGGGTGTAGACACTGAAGCTTTCTTT.

The chain combines TRBV9 with TRBJ2-1; TRBD2 matches at 10 bases. Germline CDR1 SGDLS, CDR2 YYNGEE. CDR3 length: 14 residues. Trimming took 8 bases from V and 7 from J; bases not matched to a gene: 9. CDR3 DNA: TGTGCCAGTTCAGCGGGGGGGAAGTCGAATGAGCAGTTCTTC. Amino acids: CASSAGGKSNEQFF.

This clone was counted a single time. The chain uses TRBV19 and TRBJ1-4, with TRBD1 matching 7 bases. Germline lookup yields CDR1 LNHDA and CDR2 SQIVND (reference sequence). The ends lost 7 bases at V and 3 bases at J; junction bases unmatched: 5. The length of the CDR3 is 14 residues. The CDR3 region is CASTRQGANEKLFF. CDR3 sequence (DNA): TGTGCCAGTACCCGCCAGGGGGCTAATGAAAAACTGTTTTTT.

This sequence joins TRBV5-1 and TRBJ1-1, with 10 bases that match TRBD1. This CDR3 region has 15 residues. Germline V gene sequence: CDR1 SGHRS, CDR2 YFSETQ. After removal of 0 bases from V and 5 bases from J, the junction contained 4 bases not matched to a gene. CDR3 amino acids: CASSLGQGARTEAFF. The CDR3 region has the DNA TGCGCCAGCAGCTTGGGACAGGGGGCGCGAACTGAAGCTTTCTTT.

This chain links TRBV5-4 with TRBJ1-1; D remains ambiguous. V shed 4 bases and J shed 3 bases, with 7 bases lying between them. CDR1 and CDR2 from the germline V gene are SGHNT and YYREEE (reference sequence). This CDR3 has 12 amino acids. CDR3 bases: TGTGCCAGCAGCCGTCAGGACACTGAAGCTTTCTTT. Its translation: CASSRQDTEAFF.

This chain connects TRBV5-6 to TRBJ2-1, with D maybe TRBD2 (5 bases). Per germline, CDR1 SGHDT and CDR2 YYEEEE. This CDR3 is 15 amino acids long. The V gene lost 4 bases and the J gene lost 0 bases, with 11 bases spanning the gap. The CDR3 loop is CASSADYFSYNEQFF. CDR3 nucleotides: TGTGCCAGCAGCGCCGACTACTTCTCCTACAATGAGCAGTTCTTC.